The rows below give T cell receptor beta chains drawn from one sample of a study of vaccination and CD4 T cells after COVID-19. Their recognized antigens are unknown. TCRdb reprocessed the PCR reads with MiXCR, giving one entry per CDR3 protein. Here the sample spans 11,000 to 15,000 distinct CDR3 sequences, about 53% being singletons. This specimen consisted of CD4+ T cells from blood, cultured in vitro, obtained before SARS-CoV-2 vaccination. The receptors here all came from a human donor who had recovered from COVID-19. The CDR3 runs from the conserved cysteine through the conserved F or W. Each record gives: D gene, V gene, J gene, clone size, CDR3 DNA, CDR3 protein. D genes are given only for firm matches. Where a row states a size, it is once, few, many or the class of an expanded clone; other rows omit it.

D: TRBD2
V: TRBV24-1
J: TRBJ2-3
size: few
DNA: TGTGCCACCAGTGACCCTGGGACCCCTAGCGGGAGCCCCACAGATACGCAGTATTTT
CDR3: CATSDPGTPSGSPTDTQYF

D: NA
V: TRBV4-1
J: TRBJ2-3
size: once
DNA: TGCGCCAGCCGACCCCCTGGGGGGAAGGGCACAGATACGCAGTATTTT
CDR3: CASRPPGGKGTDTQYF

D: TRBD1
V: TRBV28
J: TRBJ1-2
size: NA
DNA: TGTGCCAGCACTCCCGGGACAGGGAACTATGGCTACACCTTC
CDR3: CASTPGTGNYGYTF

D: NA
V: TRBV11-2
J: TRBJ2-1
size: NA
DNA: TGTGCCAGCAGAAAGGGATTAAGGAGAGATGAGCAGTTCTTC
CDR3: CASRKGLRRDEQFF

D: NA
V: TRBV18
J: TRBJ1-6
size: few
DNA: TGTGCCAGCTCACCACCACCCGGGAGGAATTCACCCCTCCACTTT
CDR3: CASSPPPGRNSPLHF

D: NA
V: TRBV25-1
J: TRBJ1-3
size: NA
DNA: TGTGCCAGCAGTGACCCAAAAGGGGCAGGGAGCCCTGGAAACACCATATATTTT
CDR3: CASSDPKGAGSPGNTIYF

D: NA
V: TRBV7-3
J: TRBJ2-5
size: few
DNA: TGTGCCAGCAGCTTAAGTGGGATCGGGGTAGAGACCCAGTACTTC
CDR3: CASSLSGIGVETQYF

D: NA
V: TRBV7-9
J: TRBJ1-1
size: NA
DNA: TGTGCCAGCAGCCTGACAGAAATTGAAGCTTTCTTT
CDR3: CASSLTEIEAFF

D: TRBD2
V: TRBV18
J: TRBJ2-2
size: NA
DNA: TGTGCCAGCTCACAAAGCGGGAGGGCCGTGAACACCGGGGAGCTGTTTTTT
CDR3: CASSQSGRAVNTGELFF

D: NA
V: TRBV5-4
J: TRBJ2-1
size: NA
DNA: TGTGCCAGCAGCTTGGTCTATAGCTCCTACAATGAGCAGTTCTTC
CDR3: CASSLVYSSYNEQFF

D: TRBD1
V: TRBV2
J: TRBJ2-1
size: NA
DNA: TGTGCCACCAAGGGACAGGTGTTGCAGTTCTTC
CDR3: CATKGQVLQFF

D: NA
V: TRBV7-8
J: TRBJ1-5
size: NA
DNA: TGTGCCAGCAGCTTAGACGGCAATCAGCCCCAGCATTTT
CDR3: CASSLDGNQPQHF

D: NA
V: TRBV21-1
J: TRBJ1-5
size: NA
DNA: TGTGCCAGCAGCAAAGAGTGTTCAGGGGGCGGGTTAAGGAGGGCCAATCAGCCCCAGCATTTT
CDR3: CASSKECSGGGLRRANQPQHF

D: TRBD2
V: TRBV20-1
J: TRBJ2-5
size: few
DNA: TGCAGTGCTAGACTAGCGGGAGGCCGACAAGAGACCCAGTACTTC
CDR3: CSARLAGGRQETQYF

D: NA
V: TRBV10-2
J: TRBJ1-6
size: NA
DNA: TGCGCCAGCAGTCAAGAACCCTATAATTCACCCCTCCACTTT
CDR3: CASSQEPYNSPLHF

D: TRBD1
V: TRBV29-1
J: TRBJ2-2
size: NA
DNA: TGCAGCGCATCAACGGACAGGCTCGGGGAGCTGTTTTTT
CDR3: CSASTDRLGELFF

D: NA
V: TRBV2
J: TRBJ1-1
size: few
DNA: TGTGCCAGCAGTGAAGAGGCAGTCTGGGCTGAAGCTTTCTTT
CDR3: CASSEEAVWAEAFF

D: NA
V: TRBV20-1
J: TRBJ2-7
size: NA
DNA: TGCAGTGCTAGAGACAATTACGAGCAGTACTTC
CDR3: CSARDNYEQYF

D: NA
V: TRBV6-1
J: TRBJ1-5
size: NA
DNA: TGTGCCAGCGGTAAAGAGAACAATCAGCCCCAGCATTTT
CDR3: CASGKENNQPQHF

D: NA
V: TRBV6-2/TRBV6-3
J: TRBJ2-4
size: NA
DNA: TGTGCCAGCAGTTCGAGGGGTGAGGTGAAAAACATTCAGTACTTC
CDR3: CASSSRGEVKNIQYF

D: NA
V: TRBV7-2
J: TRBJ2-7
size: NA
DNA: TGTGCCAGCAGCTTAATCACAAGCTACGAGCAGTACTTC
CDR3: CASSLITSYEQYF

D: TRBD1
V: TRBV5-1
J: TRBJ1-2
size: once
DNA: TGCGCCAGCAGCTTGCGTCCGGGACAGACTTTATATGGCTACACCTTC
CDR3: CASSLRPGQTLYGYTF

D: NA
V: TRBV2
J: TRBJ2-6
size: NA
DNA: TGTGCCAGCAGTGTCAGGTCCTCGCTGGGGCCCTCTGGGGCCAACGTCCTGACTTTC
CDR3: CASSVRSSLGPSGANVLTF

D: TRBD1
V: TRBV18
J: TRBJ2-5
size: NA
DNA: TGTGCCAGCTCACCACTCGACAGGGCAGAGACCCAGTACTTC
CDR3: CASSPLDRAETQYF

D: TRBD1
V: TRBV7-2
J: TRBJ1-4
size: NA
DNA: TGTGCCAGCAGCTCCGGGACAGGAACCCATCTGTTTTTT
CDR3: CASSSGTGTHLFF

D: NA
V: TRBV19
J: TRBJ1-5
size: NA
DNA: TGTGCCAGTAGTGGGTTGGGCAATCGGCCCCAGCATTTT
CDR3: CASSGLGNRPQHF

D: NA
V: TRBV10-1
J: TRBJ2-7
size: NA
DNA: TGCGCCAGCAAGACCGGCGGGCAGTACTTC
CDR3: CASKTGGQYF

D: NA
V: TRBV10-1
J: TRBJ2-3
size: NA
DNA: TGCGCCAGCAGTGAGTCGAGTCTTCTAGCGGATACGCAGTATTTT
CDR3: CASSESSLLADTQYF

D: NA
V: TRBV20-1
J: TRBJ2-5
size: few
DNA: TGCAGTGCTAGAGACCGGGGTAGGGAGACCCAGTACTTC
CDR3: CSARDRGRETQYF

D: NA
V: TRBV7-9
J: TRBJ1-3
size: NA
DNA: TGTGCCAGCAGCTTATCTTACTCTGGAAACACCATATATTTT
CDR3: CASSLSYSGNTIYF

D: TRBD2
V: TRBV20-1
J: TRBJ2-3
size: NA
DNA: TGCAGCACACCCGGGACCACTAGCGGGGCTAGCACAGATACGCAGTATTTT
CDR3: CSTPGTTSGASTDTQYF

D: NA
V: TRBV18
J: TRBJ2-1
size: NA
DNA: TGTGCCAGCTCACTGAGGACAGATAATGAGCAGTTCTTC
CDR3: CASSLRTDNEQFF

D: TRBD2
V: TRBV20-1
J: TRBJ2-2
size: NA
DNA: TGCAGTGCCAAACCGGGACTAGGCCCCGGGGAGCTGTTTTTT
CDR3: CSAKPGLGPGELFF

D: TRBD1
V: TRBV6-1
J: TRBJ1-4
size: NA
DNA: TGTGCCAGCAGTGAGGGGACCGGGACAGGGCGTGAAAAACTGTTTTTT
CDR3: CASSEGTGTGREKLFF

D: NA
V: TRBV7-2
J: TRBJ1-6
size: NA
DNA: TGTGCCAGCAGCTTAGGATACTCAGGTGGTTCACCCCTCCACTTT
CDR3: CASSLGYSGGSPLHF

D: NA
V: TRBV12-3/TRBV12-4
J: TRBJ1-1
size: few
DNA: TGTGCCAGCAGACTTTGGCAGGGGAACACTGAAGCTTTCTTT
CDR3: CASRLWQGNTEAFF

D: NA
V: TRBV6-5
J: TRBJ2-3
size: NA
DNA: TGTGCCAGCAGTTTTAGCGGAACTAGCACAGATACGCAGTATTTT
CDR3: CASSFSGTSTDTQYF

D: NA
V: TRBV6-1
J: TRBJ2-1
size: NA
DNA: TGTGCCAGCATGGGACCAAGAAACAATGAGCAGTTCTTC
CDR3: CASMGPRNNEQFF

D: NA
V: TRBV11-2
J: TRBJ1-1
size: few
DNA: TGTGCCAGCAGCTTAGAGGCAGGGGTTCATGAAGCTTTCTTT
CDR3: CASSLEAGVHEAFF

D: NA
V: TRBV18
J: TRBJ2-5
size: NA
DNA: TGTGCCAGCTCACCAGAGGGAGAGACCCAGTACTTC
CDR3: CASSPEGETQYF

D: TRBD1
V: TRBV19
J: TRBJ1-2
size: NA
DNA: TGTGCCAGTAGGGAGGACAGGCGAAATGGCTACACCTTC
CDR3: CASREDRRNGYTF

D: NA
V: TRBV10-3
J: TRBJ2-7
size: NA
DNA: TGTGCCATCAGTGTTAAGGGTGGCTACGAGCAGTACTTC
CDR3: CAISVKGGYEQYF

D: TRBD1
V: TRBV6-5
J: TRBJ2-3
size: few
DNA: TGTGCCAGCAGTTACTCCCGGCGGGACAGGGCGTTCGGGGATACGCAGTATTTT
CDR3: CASSYSRRDRAFGDTQYF

D: NA
V: TRBV20-1
J: TRBJ1-5
size: NA
DNA: TGCAGTGCTAGAGATAAAGCCAGTCAGCCCCAGCGTTTT
CDR3: CSARDKASQPQRF

D: NA
V: TRBV7-3
J: TRBJ1-1
size: NA
DNA: TGTGCCAGCAGCTTAGTTTACGGAGCTGAAGCTTTCTTT
CDR3: CASSLVYGAEAFF

D: NA
V: TRBV6-5
J: TRBJ2-5
size: few
DNA: TGTGCCAGCAGTTACTCGGGAGGATGGGAGACCCAGTACTTC
CDR3: CASSYSGGWETQYF

D: NA
V: TRBV6-1
J: TRBJ2-3
size: once
DNA: TGTGCCAGCAGTGAACCTAGATCGCAGTATTTT
CDR3: CASSEPRSQYF

D: TRBD1
V: TRBV20-1
J: TRBJ1-2
size: NA
DNA: TGCAGTGCTAGAGATCAGGGACAGGGGCGAGGCTACACCTTC
CDR3: CSARDQGQGRGYTF